This T cell receptor beta chain is drawn from a study of cytomegalovirus exposure and HLA in healthy donors. The PCR was carried out with 60 Vbeta primers and 13 Jbeta primers. Profiling relied on immunoSEQ multiplex PCR, and the TCRdb table lists in-frame clones only, not all of them. The sample consists of 100,000 or so clones, around 57% of them appearing once. V shed 3 bases, J shed 1 base, and the junction held 4 bases outside the gene matches. The CDR3 runs to 15 residues. Germline V gene sequence: CDR1 SGDLS, CDR2 YYNGEE. Sample: PBMCs. The origin of this receptor is a human donor in good health. V usage is TRBV9 and J usage is TRBJ1-1, with 9 bases that match TRBD1. The CDR3 region is CASSEGTGRNTEAFF. The CDR3 region has the DNA TGTGCCAGCAGCGAAGGGACAGGGAGGAACACTGAAGCTTTCTTT. The full variable domain, rest sourced from reference TRBV9 and TRBJ1-1, is DSGVTQTPKHLITATGQRVTLRCSPRSGDLSVYWYQQSLDQGLQFLIQYYNGEERAKGNILERFSAQQFPDLHSELNLSSLELGDSALYFCASSEGTGRNTEAFFGQGTRLTVV.